This record covers a single TCR beta chain. Authors' analysis steps: Reference gene primers were amplified, and this amplification served to estimate nucleated cell counts. Data came from immunoSEQ multiplex PCR; TCRdb stores just in-frame clones and leaves some out. The V and J calls and clone size come from that table; D and trimming were worked out from the DNA. This table holds about 72,000 clones, 70% to 90% found once. The data stem from a study of blood T cell repertoires in COVID-19. The J segment lost 2 bases and the V segment lost 5 bases, leaving 11 bases of the junction unmatched. From germline, CDR1 is MGHRA and CDR2 YSYEKL. This CDR3 has 18 amino acids.

The rearrangement joins TRBV4-1 to TRBJ2-3; 12 bases align to TRBD2. The TCR sequence derives from a man aged 30-40 years with acute or convalescent COVID-19. The specimen was peripheral blood. The CDR3 here is CASSGGLAGIWYTDTQYF. For the CDR3, the DNA is TGCGCCAGCAGCGGCGGACTAGCGGGAATCTGGTACACAGATACGCAGTATTTT.